This TCR beta chain originates from a study of blood T cell repertoires in COVID-19. Turning to the study itself: Italy, Spain and the United States were the sources of the convalescent and acute COVID-19 samples. Sources were T cells, B-cell-depleted T cells, or PBMCs; the material itself was cDNA or gDNA.

V was pared by 8 bases and J by 4 bases, with 9 bases between. There are 12 residues in the CDR3. Germline-derived CDR1 and CDR2 are LNHDA and SQIVND (reference sequence). Seattle patients were enrolled during active infection and followed longitudinally. Authors' methods: Quantification of nucleated cells was approximated via reference gene primer amplification. This table comes from immunoSEQ multiplex PCR, and its TCRdb copy is limited to in-frame clones, with some not included. V, J and clone size are taken as reported in that table, and D and trimming were inferred from the DNA itself. The table lists 150,000 to 170,000 clones, 83% of them singletons.

Material for sequencing was peripheral blood. This clonotype was sampled from a woman aged 60 to 75 with COVID-19, enrolled during active disease. The J gene is TRBJ1-5, the V gene TRBV19; D is possibly TRBD1 (5 bases). CDR3 bases: TGTGCCAGTCGACAGATAAATCAGCCCCAGCATTTT. Protein product: CASRQINQPQHF. The variable domain in full, with the rest retrieved from reference TRBV19 and TRBJ1-5, is DGGITQSPKYLFRKEGQNVTLSCEQNLNHDAMYWYRQDPGQGLRLIYYSQIVNDFQKGDIAEGYSVSREKKESFPLTVTSAQKNPTAFYLCASRQINQPQHFGDGTRLSIL.